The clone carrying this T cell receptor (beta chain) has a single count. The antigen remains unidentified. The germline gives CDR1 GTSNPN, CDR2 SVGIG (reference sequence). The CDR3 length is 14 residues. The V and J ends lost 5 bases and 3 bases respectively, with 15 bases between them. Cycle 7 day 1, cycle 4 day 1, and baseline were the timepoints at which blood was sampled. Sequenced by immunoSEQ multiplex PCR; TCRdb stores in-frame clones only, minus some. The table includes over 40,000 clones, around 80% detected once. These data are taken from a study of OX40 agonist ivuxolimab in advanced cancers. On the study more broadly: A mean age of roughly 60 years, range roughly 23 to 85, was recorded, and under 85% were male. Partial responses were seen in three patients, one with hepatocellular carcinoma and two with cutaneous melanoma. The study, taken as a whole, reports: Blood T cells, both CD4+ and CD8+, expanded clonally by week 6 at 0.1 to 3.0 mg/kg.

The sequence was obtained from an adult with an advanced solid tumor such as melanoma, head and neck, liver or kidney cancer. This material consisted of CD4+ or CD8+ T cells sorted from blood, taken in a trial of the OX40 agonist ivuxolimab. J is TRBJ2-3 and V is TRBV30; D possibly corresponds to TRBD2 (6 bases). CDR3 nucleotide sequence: TGTGCCTGGGCCCTAGCAGGGAGGACAGATACGCAGTATTTT. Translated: CAWALAGRTDTQYF.